This T cell receptor beta chain was found in a study of spatial heterogeneity in lung cancer (dated by TCRdb to between 2018 and 2021). At the level of the whole study: More beta-chain than alpha-chain transcripts were consistently detected, likely reflecting higher beta-chain transcript abundance. The study linked features of the TCR repertoire to counts of nonsynonymous mutations, which were determined by whole-exome sequencing of tumor tissue. TCR alpha and beta repertoires were quantitatively compared across multiple tumor regions, matched nontumor lung and blood in non-small cell lung cancer. In the raw uncorrected reads, each unique combination of TCR and UMI appeared more than ten times on average. Both alpha and beta chains were TCR-sequenced in 200 or so tumor regions, under 70 matched nontumor lung samples and around 54 PBMC samples obtained at surgery. In tumor regions, TCR transcript counts showed a strong correlation with a T cell transcriptional module score derived from matched bulk RNA-seq. The investigation overall reported the following: Estimated TCR-seq coverage of tumor T cells was only around 7% for alpha chains and 13% for beta chains. Additional single-cell paired TCR alpha and beta sequencing was considered necessary to confirm, at a functional level, the hypothesis that regional TCRs recognize regional mutations. The tumor nonsynonymous mutation count correlated with the number of expanded intratumoral alpha and beta TCRs. The count of ubiquitous expanded TCRs correlated with the count of ubiquitous nonsynonymous mutations, and the count of regional expanded TCRs correlated with the count of regional nonsynonymous mutations.

This clonotype showed up many times. Its antigen specificity is not known. No much larger clone exists at a distance of one base, and base qualities are not known. Library generation was performed with 5' RACE. The listed sequencing device is NextSeq 500. The TCR library protocol attached a unique molecular identifier to each TCR cDNA molecule to allow correction of PCR and sequencing errors. Per the authors' processing: TCR identification, UMI-based error correction and CDR3 extraction were performed with Decombinator tools. TCRs above a frequency of 2 per 1,000, corresponding to the top 1% of the tumor frequency distribution, were defined as expanded. Expanded tumor TCRs statistically deemed absent (corrected P<0.05) from at least one tumor region were classed as regional, and all other expanded tumor TCRs were classed as ubiquitous. Each repertoire was subsampled 100 times to 5,000 TCRs, after which Renyi diversity was computed with the R vegan package. CDR3 similarity networks were built from amino acid triplet string-kernel similarity, connecting CDR3s with pairwise similarity above 0.82. TCRdb's own reprocessing of the public reads used fastp at Q25 and MiXCR and kept productive beta chains. Each CDR3 protein appears once, grouped with its most common genes and DNA. The V and J calls shown here were made by TCRdb, not taken from the authors' results. The sample has some 21,000 distinct CDR3 sequences on record, about 6% of them singletons. Of the sample, about 9.3% is held by the ten largest clones.

V is pruned by 5 bases and J by 3 bases, leaving 1 base of the junction without a gene match. Per the germline V gene, SGHTA is the CDR1 and FQGTGA is the CDR2. Including the terminal cysteine and phenylalanine, the CDR3 comprises 13 residues. The entry retains the CDR3 DNA only, 39 bases that are in frame from base 1. What this sample's time point label stands for: sample taken at primary tumor resection. Samples were obtained from approximately 72 patients with early-stage, untreated non-small cell lung cancer from the lung TRACERx cohort. Without any cell sorting, TCR sequencing was performed on whole RNA extracted either from tumor and nontumor lung tissue or from cryopreserved PBMC samples. Only patients for whom sufficient RNA was available from at least two tumor regions were selected for TCR sequencing. Tumor and adjacent nontumor lung specimens were reviewed by a lung pathologist before selection.

The source material was lung tumor tissue, sampled at surgery. This receptor was identified in a male donor with early-stage non-small cell lung cancer. The sequence is built from TRBV7-3 and TRBJ2-7, and 10 junctional nucleotides match TRBD2. The CDR3 region: CASSRTSGYEQYF. The bases read TGTGCCAGCAGCCGGACTAGCGGCTACGAGCAGTACTTC.